A single sample is the source of the 10 T cell receptor beta chains below, sequenced in a study of tumor and adjacent non-tumor tissue in lung cancer. No cell sorting was done before RNA was extracted from the tissue. TCRbeta libraries were built with three rounds of nested PCR, modified from ARM-PCR. TCRdb reanalysed the multiplex PCR reads using MiXCR and keeps one entry per CDR3 protein. The data contain fewer than 120,000 distinct CDR3 sequences, around 82% of them seen just once; the ten biggest clones take up approximately 24%. The material sequenced was lung tumor tissue. Receptors originate from a man in his 70s with non-small cell lung cancer.

This chain uses TRBV21-1 with TRBJ1-5. TRBV21-1 counts as a pseudogene. The CDR3 has 19 amino acids. CDR3 nucleotides: TGTGCCAGCAGCAAAGAAACAACAGAGCCAATTTATATCAATCAGCCCCAGCATTTT. Translation gives CASSKETTEPIYINQPQHF.

In regard to this clonotype: A read error may explain this, as a much larger clone is one base away. The V call is TRBV20-1, the J call TRBJ1-1, with D perhaps matching TRBD1 (6 bases). This CDR3 is built from 13 residues. Germline assignment: CDR1 DFQATT and CDR2 SNEGSKA (reference sequence). CDR3 amino acids: CNARVGGNTEAFF. The CDR3 DNA follows: TGCAATGCTAGAGTAGGGGGGAACACTGAAGCTTTCTTT.

About this clonotype: The junction and the germline gene differ at one end; a read error may be behind it. The rearrangement uses TRBV29-1 and TRBJ1-2; D gene ambiguous. The CDR3 consists of 16 residues. CDR1 and CDR2 (germline): SQVTM, ANQGSEA. CDR3 DNA sequence: TGCAGCATTGTCCCTTATCAATCTTCGGGAGAAGATGGCTACACATTC. It translates to CSIVPYQSSGEDGYTF.

V and J are TRBV11-3 and TRBJ2-2; D is unclear. V was cut by 5 bases and J by 6 bases, with 7 bases left in between. The CDR3 sequence is 12 residues long. Germline assignment: CDR1 SGHNT and CDR2 YENEEA. In DNA, the CDR3 is TGTGCCAGCAGCGGGCGGTCCGGGGAGCTGTTTTTT. This gives the protein CASSGRSGELFF.

This clonotype was observed at least ten times. The chain is built from TRBV6-1 and TRBJ1-6; 7 nucleotides agree with TRBD1. The CDR3 runs 15 residues. With V trimmed by 7 bases and J by 13 bases, 16 bases remained unmatched. The germline V gene has CDR1 MNHNS and CDR2 SASEGT. The CDR3 nucleotides read TGTGCCAGCACCGACGCGACAGGGTCGCCCGGGCCCCTCCACTTT. Amino acids: CASTDATGSPGPLHF.

This rearrangement joins TRBV7-9 to TRBJ2-7, with unresolved D. There are 12 residues in the CDR3. Germline values: CDR1 SEHNR, CDR2 FQNEAQ (reference sequence). The V gene lost 4 bases and the J gene lost 11 bases, with 15 bases spanning the gap. CDR3 coding DNA: TGTGCCAGCAGCTCCGGTTTGATAACAAAGTACTTC. Translating gives CASSSGLITKYF.

With regard to this clonotype: A junction end diverges from the germline sequence, so it may reflect a read error. V and J are TRBV5-5 and TRBJ2-1; the D gene is possibly TRBD2 (5 bases). The CDR3 runs 17 residues. The V gene's germline CDR1 is SGHKS and CDR2 YYEKEE (reference sequence). The CDR3 loop is CASSLAFEASSYSEKFF. CDR3 in DNA: TGTGCCAGCAGCTTGGCCTTCGAGGCTAGCTCCTACAGTGAGAAGTTCTTC. Full variable domain (missing parts from reference TRBV5-5 and TRBJ2-1): DAGVTQSPTHLIKTRGQQVTLRCSPISGHKSVSWYQQVLGQGPQFIFQYYEKEERGRGNFPDRFSARQFPNYSSELNVNALLLGDSALYLCASSLAFEASSYSEKFFGPGTRLTVL.

The V gene is TRBV29-1, the J gene TRBJ2-4, with 7 bases that match TRBD1. Germline CDR1 SQVTM, CDR2 ANQGSEA. The CDR3 covers 13 residues. CDR3 in DNA: TGCAGGACTTCTACCGGGGACAGAGGCATTCAGTACTTC. Protein product: CRTSTGDRGIQYF.

Regarding this clonotype: The missing conserved phenylalanine or tryptophan at the end of this CDR3 makes a read error likely. The limits of the CDR3 on the DNA are not certain, so only TCRdb's listed CDR3 is given. The chain employs TRBV12-3 or TRBV12-4 and TRBJ1-2. The CDR3 contains 11 residues when both ends are counted. The CDR3 is CASSLGDGYTY.

With regard to this clonotype: Possible read error: a much larger clone is one base away. The chain carries TRBV20-1 and TRBJ2-5; D is possibly TRBD2 (6 bases). Germline CDR1 DFQATT, CDR2 SNEGSKA (reference sequence). Trimming left V 6 bases short and J 2 bases short, with 16 bases between. This CDR3 is 14 amino acids long. CDR3: CSAPCVGGQETQYF. The DNA of the CDR3 is TGCAGTGCCCCGTGTGTTGGGGGGCAAGAGACCCAGTACTTC.